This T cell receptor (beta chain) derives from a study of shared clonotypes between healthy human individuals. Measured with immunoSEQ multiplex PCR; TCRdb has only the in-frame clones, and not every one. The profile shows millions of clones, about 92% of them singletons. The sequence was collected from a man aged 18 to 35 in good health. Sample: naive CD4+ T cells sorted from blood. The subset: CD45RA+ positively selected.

CDR3 protein: CASSRDGGETQYF. In DNA, the CDR3 is TGCGCCAGCAGCCGGGACGGCGGAGAGACCCAGTACTTC. V is TRBV5-1 and J is TRBJ2-5; either TRBD1 or TRBD2 may supply D (5 bases each). V lost 4 bases and J lost 4, with 11 bases in between. CDR3 length: 13 residues. Germline-derived CDR1 and CDR2 are SGHRS and YFSETQ.